Presented here are 20 T cell receptor beta chains from one specimen sequenced in a study of cytomegalovirus exposure and HLA in healthy donors. The PCR ran on 60 Vbeta and 13 Jbeta primers. TCRdb keeps only in-frame clones here, not all; method: immunoSEQ multiplex PCR. In the table there are fewer than 85,000 clones, roughly 70% of which are singletons. Sequenced input: PBMCs. All receptors derive from a middle-aged woman in good health and CMV-seropositive.

The chain couples TRBV5-8 to TRBJ2-1, with D maybe TRBD1 (5 bases). The CDR3 has 15 amino acids. V lost 0 bases and J 0 bases, leaving 7 bases between the germline ends. Per germline, CDR1 SGHTS and CDR2 YDEGEE. This CDR3 reads CASSLEQGSYNEQFF. Here the CDR3 DNA reads TGTGCCAGCAGCTTGGAGCAGGGCTCCTACAATGAGCAGTTCTTC.

The chain links TRBV4-1 to TRBJ1-1, with 7 bases lining up with TRBD1. V trimming: 2 bases; J trimming: 1 base; junction bases outside the gene matches: 4. This CDR3 contains 15 residues. Germline CDR1 is MGHRA and CDR2 is YSYEKL. CDR3 residues: CASSQWDSSNTEAFF. The CDR3 DNA follows: TGCGCCAGCAGCCAATGGGACAGTTCGAACACTGAAGCTTTCTTT.

This clone was detected only a few times. CDR3 amino acids: CASSNLGSLQETQYF. The DNA for the CDR3 is TGTGCCAGTAGTAACTTGGGTAGCTTGCAAGAGACCCAGTACTTC. The chain has TRBV19 and TRBJ2-5, with D unclear. The CDR3 contains 15 residues. Germline V lookup: CDR1 LNHDA, CDR2 SQIVND (reference sequence). Trimming removed 4 bases from V and 2 bases from J, with 14 bases in between.

The CDR3 reads CASSRSRNTGELFF. DNA for the CDR3: TGTGCCAGCAGCCGTTCCCGTAACACCGGGGAGCTGTTTTTT. The chain links TRBV11-3 to TRBJ2-2; D ambiguous. The CDR3 covers 14 residues. V was shortened by 5 bases and J by 2 bases, with 9 bases between the two germline ends. Germline V gives CDR1 SGHNT, CDR2 YENEEA.

The chain couples TRBV6-4 to TRBJ2-1; 7 bases agree with TRBD2. Germline V gene sequence: CDR1 MRHNA, CDR2 SNTAGT. The CDR3 is made up of 15 amino acids. J was trimmed by 2 bases and V by 2 bases; bases with no gene match: 3. This CDR3 is CASSDGSGTYNEQFF. As DNA, the CDR3 is TGTGCCAGCAGTGACGGGAGCGGGACCTACAATGAGCAGTTCTTC.

The rearrangement uses TRBV6-5 and TRBJ2-7; 7 positions match TRBD1. There are 14 residues in the CDR3. Unmatched junction bases numbered 5, after V lost 6 bases and J lost 0 bases. CDR1 is MNHEY, CDR2 SVGAGI, per germline. DNA for the CDR3: TGTGCCAGCAGAAGACAGGGCGTCTCCTACGAGCAGTACTTC. Translation: CASRRQGVSYEQYF.

This chain uses TRBV4-1 with TRBJ2-3, with D perhaps matching TRBD1 (6 bases). CDR3 length: 17 residues. Deletions cut 1 base from V and 0 bases from J, with 14 bases between. Germline CDR1 MGHRA, CDR2 YSYEKL. The CDR3 sequence is CASSQGSRGHSTDTQYF. The CDR3 nucleotides read TGCGCCAGCAGCCAAGGGTCCAGGGGTCATAGCACAGATACGCAGTATTTT.

The chain carries TRBV4-1 and TRBJ1-4, with 8 bases matching TRBD1. Germline lookup yields CDR1 MGHRA and CDR2 YSYEKL. With 0 bases clipped from V and 2 bases from J, the junction kept 11 bases outside the gene matches. The CDR3 has 19 amino acids. The CDR3 coding sequence is TGCGCCAGCAGCCAAGATTCAGGGGGCTTCCGGACCACTAATGAAAAACTGTTTTTT. Its translation: CASSQDSGGFRTTNEKLFF.

This chain connects TRBV7-8 to TRBJ2-1; 7 bases fit TRBD2. The CDR3 is 18 amino acids. V gave up 2 bases and J gave up 2 bases; unmatched junction bases: 12. Looked up from germline, CDR1 is SGHVS and CDR2 is FQNEAQ. CDR3 residues: CASSLPPAGPSAYNEQFF. CDR3 DNA sequence: TGTGCCAGCAGCTTACCCCCAGCGGGGCCTTCTGCCTACAATGAGCAGTTCTTC.

This clone showed up just a few times. The chain has TRBV10-3 and TRBJ1-3; D is perhaps TRBD1 (5 bases). The ends were cut back, 9 bases at V and 0 bases at J, with 15 bases in the middle. The CDR3 runs to 15 residues. CDR1 is ENHRY and CDR2 is SYGVKD in the germline V gene. CDR3 bases: TGTGCCATAAGGCAGGGAACTGACTCTGGAAACACCATATATTTT. It is translated as CAIRQGTDSGNTIYF.

V and J are TRBV9 and TRBJ1-1; 8 bases agree with TRBD1. Per the germline V gene, CDR1 is SGDLS and CDR2 is YYNGEE. The length of the CDR3 is 13 residues. V was pared by 4 bases and J by 5 bases, with 4 bases of the junction left unmatched. The CDR3 sequence: CASSPRTGTEAFF. The DNA for the CDR3 is TGTGCCAGCAGCCCACGGACAGGGACTGAAGCTTTCTTT.

J is TRBJ1-1 and V is TRBV4-1; 9 nucleotides line up with TRBD1. Trimming took 2 bases from V and 5 from J; bases not matched to a gene: 9. Germline assignment: CDR1 MGHRA and CDR2 YSYEKL. The CDR3 runs to 16 residues. CDR3: CASSQPNRGLGTEAFF. CDR3 DNA sequence: TGCGCCAGCAGCCAACCTAACAGGGGGCTAGGGACTGAAGCTTTCTTT.

This chain links TRBV5-1 with TRBJ1-3; D perhaps matches TRBD1 (6 bases). The length of the CDR3 is 13 residues. Germline V gene sequence: CDR1 SGHRS, CDR2 YFSETQ. Trimming removed 0 bases at V and 10 bases at J, with 11 bases between. CDR3 bases: TGCGCCAGCAGCTTGGGGCCAGACAGGACCATATATTTT. This translates into CASSLGPDRTIYF.

The genes are TRBV5-1 and TRBJ2-3, with D possibly TRBD1 on 6 matching bases. This CDR3 comprises 18 residues. The V gene lost 4 bases and the J gene lost 2 bases, with 23 bases spanning the gap. Germline lookup yields CDR1 SGHRS and CDR2 YFSETQ. CDR3 bases: TGCGCCAGCAGCCCGGAACTAACCGGGACAAGATACACAGATACGCAGTATTTT. The encoded protein is CASSPELTGTRYTDTQYF.

A note on this clone: The germline gene is not matched at one end of the junction; a read error may be the cause. The rearrangement links TRBV14 to TRBJ2-1; D perhaps matches TRBD1 (5 bases). The CDR3 spans 11 residues. The germline V gene has CDR1 SGHDN and CDR2 FVKESK. CDR3 region: CAGSQVQGLFF. CDR3 DNA sequence: TGTGCCGGCAGCCAGGTTCAGGGTCTGTTCTTC.

V and J are TRBV30 and TRBJ2-5, with unresolved D. CDR3 size: 11 residues. Germline V gene sequence: CDR1 GTSNPN, CDR2 SVGIG (reference sequence). Trimming took 4 bases from V and 3 from J, leaving 6 bases between them. CDR3 sequence reads: CAWTGEETQYF. As DNA, the CDR3 is TGTGCCTGGACTGGAGAAGAGACCCAGTACTTC.

The chain combines TRBV5-1 with TRBJ2-3; TRBD2 agrees at 9 bases. The V segment lost 4 bases and the J segment 2 bases; nucleotides outside the gene matches: 11. The CDR3 is made up of 17 amino acids. Germline V gene lookup returns CDR1 SGHRS and CDR2 YFSETQ. The CDR3 nucleotides are TGCGCCAGCAGCACGGGGACTAGCTTGTTTCCCACAGATACGCAGTATTTT. Its translation is CASSTGTSLFPTDTQYF.

The J gene is TRBJ1-1, the V gene TRBV5-1, with D possibly being TRBD1 (5 bases). Germline V gene lookup returns CDR1 SGHRS and CDR2 YFSETQ. Deletions cut 0 bases from V and 3 bases from J, with 15 bases between. The CDR3 runs 16 residues. In DNA form, the CDR3 reads TGCGCCAGCAGCTTGGGCCGACAGCTTGGGGACACTGAAGCTTTCTTT. This translates into CASSLGRQLGDTEAFF.

The J gene is TRBJ1-1, the V gene TRBV6-1; TRBD1 agrees at 7 bases. This CDR3 spans 14 amino acids. Germline V gene sequence: CDR1 MNHNS, CDR2 SASEGT. V was pared by 2 bases and J by 5 bases, with 5 bases of the junction left unmatched. The CDR3 loop is CASSESEGATEAFF. The DNA for the CDR3 is TGTGCCAGCAGTGAATCCGAGGGGGCTACTGAAGCTTTCTTT.

The chain joins TRBV27 to TRBJ1-2, with D maybe TRBD1 (5 bases). CDR3 length equals 17 residues. V dropped 3 bases and J dropped 3 bases, with 20 bases sitting between them. Per the germline V gene, CDR1 is MNHEY and CDR2 is SMNVEV (reference sequence). CDR3 region: CASSFLQGGTRDYGYTF. Written as DNA, the CDR3 is TGTGCCAGCAGTTTTTTGCAGGGAGGCACAAGGGACTATGGCTACACCTTC.